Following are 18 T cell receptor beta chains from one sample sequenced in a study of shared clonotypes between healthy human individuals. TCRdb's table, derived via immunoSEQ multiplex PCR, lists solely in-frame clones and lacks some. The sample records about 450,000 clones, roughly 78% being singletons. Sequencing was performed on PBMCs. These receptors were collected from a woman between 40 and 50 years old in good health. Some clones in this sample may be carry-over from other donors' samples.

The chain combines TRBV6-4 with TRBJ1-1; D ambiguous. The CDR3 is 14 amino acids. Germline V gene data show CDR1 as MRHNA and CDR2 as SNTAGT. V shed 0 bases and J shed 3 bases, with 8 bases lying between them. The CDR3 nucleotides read TGTGCCAGCAGTGACTCTAGGGCCGACACTGAAGCTTTCTTT. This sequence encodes CASSDSRADTEAFF.

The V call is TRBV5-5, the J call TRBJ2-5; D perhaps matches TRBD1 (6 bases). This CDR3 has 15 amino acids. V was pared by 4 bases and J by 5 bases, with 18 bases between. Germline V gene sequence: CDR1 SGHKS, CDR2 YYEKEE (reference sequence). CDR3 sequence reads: CASSLDPGVGETQYF. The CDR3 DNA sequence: TGTGCCAGCAGCCTTGACCCAGGGGTTGGGGAGACCCAGTACTTC.

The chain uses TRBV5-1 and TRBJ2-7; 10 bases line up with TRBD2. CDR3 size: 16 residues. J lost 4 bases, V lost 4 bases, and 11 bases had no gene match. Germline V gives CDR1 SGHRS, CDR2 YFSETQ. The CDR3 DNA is TGCGCCAGCAGCGTTGGACTAGCGGATGCTTCATACGAGCAGTACTTC. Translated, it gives CASSVGLADASYEQYF.

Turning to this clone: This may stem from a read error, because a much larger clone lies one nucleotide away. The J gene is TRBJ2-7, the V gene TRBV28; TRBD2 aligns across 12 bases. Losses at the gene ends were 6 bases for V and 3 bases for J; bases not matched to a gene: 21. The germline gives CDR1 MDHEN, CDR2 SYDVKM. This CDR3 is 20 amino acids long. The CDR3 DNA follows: TGTGCCAGCAGCGCCCTTCCAGGGGGCTCTAGGGGACTAGCGGGCTACGAGCAGTACTTC. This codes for CASSALPGGSRGLAGYEQYF. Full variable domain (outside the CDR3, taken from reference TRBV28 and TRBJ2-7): DVKVTQSSRYLVKRTGEKVFLECVQDMDHENMFWYRQDPGLGLRLIYFSYDVKMKEKGDIPEGYSVSREKKERFSLILESASTNQTSMYLCASSALPGGSRGLAGYEQYFGPGTRLTVT.

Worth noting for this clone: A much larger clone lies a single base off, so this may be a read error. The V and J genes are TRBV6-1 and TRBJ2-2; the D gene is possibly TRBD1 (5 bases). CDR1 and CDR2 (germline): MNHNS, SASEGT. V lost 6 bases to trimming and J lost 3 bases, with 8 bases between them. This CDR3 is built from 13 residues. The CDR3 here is CASSLQDTGELFF. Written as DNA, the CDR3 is TGTGCCAGCAGCTTACAGGACACCGGGGAGCTGTTTTTT.

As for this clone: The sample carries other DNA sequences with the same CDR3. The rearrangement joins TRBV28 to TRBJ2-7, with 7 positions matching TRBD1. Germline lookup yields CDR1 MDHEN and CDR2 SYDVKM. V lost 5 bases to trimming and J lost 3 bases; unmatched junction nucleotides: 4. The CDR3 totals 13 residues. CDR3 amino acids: CASSPGQSYEQYF. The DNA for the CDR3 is TGTGCCAGCAGTCCGGGACAGAGCTACGAGCAGTACTTC.

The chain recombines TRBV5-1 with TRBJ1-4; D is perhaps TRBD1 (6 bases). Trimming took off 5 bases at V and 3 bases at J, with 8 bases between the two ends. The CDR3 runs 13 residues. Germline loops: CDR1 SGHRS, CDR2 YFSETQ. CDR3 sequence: CASRQGANEKLFF. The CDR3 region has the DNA TGCGCCAGCAGACAGGGAGCTAATGAAAAACTGTTTTTT.

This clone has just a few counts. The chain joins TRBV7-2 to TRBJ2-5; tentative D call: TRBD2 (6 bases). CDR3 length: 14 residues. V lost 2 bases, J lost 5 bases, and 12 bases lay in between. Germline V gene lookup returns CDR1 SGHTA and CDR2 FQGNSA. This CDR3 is CASSLSAGGETQYF. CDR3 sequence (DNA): TGTGCCAGCAGCTTATCAGCGGGTGGGGAGACCCAGTACTTC.

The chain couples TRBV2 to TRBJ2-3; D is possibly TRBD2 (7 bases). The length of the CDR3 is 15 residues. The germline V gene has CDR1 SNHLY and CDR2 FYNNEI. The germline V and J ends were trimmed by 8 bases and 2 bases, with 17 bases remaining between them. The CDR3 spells CASGGGPGPTDTQYF. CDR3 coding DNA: TGTGCCAGCGGGGGGGGGCCAGGGCCCACAGATACGCAGTATTTT.

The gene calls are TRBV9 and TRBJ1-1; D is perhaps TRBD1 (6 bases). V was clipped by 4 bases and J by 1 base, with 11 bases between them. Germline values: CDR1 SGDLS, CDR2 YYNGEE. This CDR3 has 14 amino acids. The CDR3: CASSSQQGNTEAFF. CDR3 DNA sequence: TGTGCCAGCAGCTCACAACAGGGGAACACTGAAGCTTTCTTT.

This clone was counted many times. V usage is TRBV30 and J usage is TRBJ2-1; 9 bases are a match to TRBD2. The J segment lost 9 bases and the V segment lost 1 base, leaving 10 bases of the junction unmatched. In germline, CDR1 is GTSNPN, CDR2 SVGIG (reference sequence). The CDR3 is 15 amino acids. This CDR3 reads CAWSGEPLAGSEQFF. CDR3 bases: TGTGCCTGGAGTGGGGAGCCGCTAGCGGGATCTGAGCAGTTCTTC.

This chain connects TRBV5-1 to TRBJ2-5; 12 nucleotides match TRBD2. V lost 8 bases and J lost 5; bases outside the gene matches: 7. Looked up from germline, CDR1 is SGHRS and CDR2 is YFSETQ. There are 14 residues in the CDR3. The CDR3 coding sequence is TGCGCCAGTTCTAGCGGGAGGGCCTGGGAGACCCAGTACTTC. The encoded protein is CASSSGRAWETQYF. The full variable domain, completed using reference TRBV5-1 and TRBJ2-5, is KAGVTQTPRYLIKTRGQQVTLSCSPISGHRSVSWYQQTPGQGLQFLFEYFSETQRNKGNFPGRFSGRQFSNSRSEMNVSTLELGDSALYLCASSSGRAWETQYFGPGTRLLVL.

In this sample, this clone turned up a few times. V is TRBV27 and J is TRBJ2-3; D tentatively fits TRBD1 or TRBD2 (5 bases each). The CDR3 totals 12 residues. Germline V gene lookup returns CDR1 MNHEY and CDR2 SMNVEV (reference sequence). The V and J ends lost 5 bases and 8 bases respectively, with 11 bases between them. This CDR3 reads CASSPGPTTQYF. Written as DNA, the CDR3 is TGTGCCAGCAGTCCGGGACCCACTACGCAGTATTTT.

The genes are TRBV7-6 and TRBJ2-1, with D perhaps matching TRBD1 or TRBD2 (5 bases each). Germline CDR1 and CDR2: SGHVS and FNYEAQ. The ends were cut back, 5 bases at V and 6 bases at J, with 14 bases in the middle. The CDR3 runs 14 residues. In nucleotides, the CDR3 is TGTGCCAGCAGCACCGGGACCTTACTCAATGAGCAGTTCTTC. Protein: CASSTGTLLNEQFF.

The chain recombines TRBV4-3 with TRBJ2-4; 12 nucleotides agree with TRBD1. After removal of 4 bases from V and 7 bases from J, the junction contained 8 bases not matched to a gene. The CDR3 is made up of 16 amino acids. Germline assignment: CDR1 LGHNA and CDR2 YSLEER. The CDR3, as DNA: TGCGCCAGCAGCCGGGGACCGGGACAGGGGGCTAACATTCAGTACTTC. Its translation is CASSRGPGQGANIQYF.

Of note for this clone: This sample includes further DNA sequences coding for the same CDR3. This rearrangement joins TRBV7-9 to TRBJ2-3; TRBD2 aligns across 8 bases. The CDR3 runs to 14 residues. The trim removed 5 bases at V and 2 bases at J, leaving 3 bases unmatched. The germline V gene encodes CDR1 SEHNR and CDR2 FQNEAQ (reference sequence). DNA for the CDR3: TGTGCCAGCAGCCTGGGACTAGTCACAGATACGCAGTATTTT. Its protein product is CASSLGLVTDTQYF.

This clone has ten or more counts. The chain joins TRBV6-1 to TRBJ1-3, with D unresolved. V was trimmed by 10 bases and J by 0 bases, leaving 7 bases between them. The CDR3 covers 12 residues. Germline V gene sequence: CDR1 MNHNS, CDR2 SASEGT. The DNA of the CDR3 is TGTGCCACCCACAGCTCTGGAAACACCATATATTTT. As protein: CATHSSGNTIYF.

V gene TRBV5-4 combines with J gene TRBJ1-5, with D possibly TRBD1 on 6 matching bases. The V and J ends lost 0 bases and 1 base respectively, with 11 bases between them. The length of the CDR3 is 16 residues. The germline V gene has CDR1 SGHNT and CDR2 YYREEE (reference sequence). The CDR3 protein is CASSLGPGESNQPQHF. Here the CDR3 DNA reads TGTGCCAGCAGCTTGGGTCCAGGGGAAAGCAATCAGCCCCAGCATTTT.